These 3 T cell receptor beta chains originate from one sample sequenced in a study of regulatory T cells in long-lasting Graves disease. The time point here: persistent/refractory GD, antithyroid drugs over 5 years with positive TRAb. Construction of the TCR library relied on RNA isolated from PBMCs. Construction of the TCR beta libraries employed iRepertoire HTBI primers in conjunction with Arm-PCR of CDR3 regions. MiXCR, run by TCRdb on the multiplex PCR reads, gives a single entry per CDR3 protein. The sample consists of 400,000 or so distinct CDR3 sequences, less than 25% of them appearing once. This specimen consisted of peripheral blood mononuclear cells (PBMCs), obtained when the disease was refractory, from a patient treated with antithyroid drugs. Receptors were obtained from a female donor with Graves disease.

This clonotype came up many times. This chain links TRBV5-1 with TRBJ1-1; TRBD1 aligns across 7 bases. The V gene's germline CDR1 is SGHRS and CDR2 YFSETQ. This CDR3 has 14 amino acids. Trimming at V came to 4 bases and at J to 4 bases, leaving 7 bases not matched to a gene. CDR3 in DNA: TGCGCCAGCAGCACCCAGACAGGGAGCACTGAAGCTTTCTTT. Its translation: CASSTQTGSTEAFF.

This clonotype came up a few times. J is TRBJ1-1 and V is TRBV5-1; D ambiguous. V was pared by 3 bases and J by 5 bases, with 11 bases between. There are 13 residues in the CDR3. Germline V gives CDR1 SGHRS, CDR2 YFSETQ. CDR3 in amino acids: CASSSYRDTEAFF. As DNA, the CDR3 is TGCGCCAGCAGCTCATATAGGGATACTGAAGCTTTCTTT.

J is TRBJ1-2 and V is TRBV7-8; D uncertain. The CDR3 loop spans 14 amino acids. Germline-derived CDR1 and CDR2 are SGHVS and FQNEAQ. V was pared by 5 bases and J by 4 bases, with 14 bases between. CDR3 bases: TGTGCCAGCAGCCCCTCTGGGCAGACCTATGGCTACACCTTC. Its protein product is CASSPSGQTYGYTF. The full variable domain, with the rest looked up from reference TRBV7-8 and TRBJ1-2, is GAGVSQSPRYKVAKRGQDVALRCDPISGHVSLFWYQQALGQGPEFLTYFQNEAQLDKSGLPSDRFFAERPEGSVSTLKIQRTQQEDSAVYLCASSPSGQTYGYTFGSGTRLTVV.